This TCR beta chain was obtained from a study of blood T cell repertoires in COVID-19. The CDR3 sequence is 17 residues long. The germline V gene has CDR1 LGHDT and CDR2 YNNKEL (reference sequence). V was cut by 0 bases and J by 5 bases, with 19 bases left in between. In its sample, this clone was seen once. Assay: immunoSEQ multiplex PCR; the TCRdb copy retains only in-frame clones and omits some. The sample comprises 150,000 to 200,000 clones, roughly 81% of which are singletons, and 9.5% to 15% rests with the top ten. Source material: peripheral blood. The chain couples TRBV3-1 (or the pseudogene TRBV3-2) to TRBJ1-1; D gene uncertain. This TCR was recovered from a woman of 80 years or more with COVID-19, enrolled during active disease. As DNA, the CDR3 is TGTGCCAGCAGCCAAGATTTGGCTCTCTGGGCGGGGACTGAAGCTTTCTTT. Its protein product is CASSQDLALWAGTEAFF.